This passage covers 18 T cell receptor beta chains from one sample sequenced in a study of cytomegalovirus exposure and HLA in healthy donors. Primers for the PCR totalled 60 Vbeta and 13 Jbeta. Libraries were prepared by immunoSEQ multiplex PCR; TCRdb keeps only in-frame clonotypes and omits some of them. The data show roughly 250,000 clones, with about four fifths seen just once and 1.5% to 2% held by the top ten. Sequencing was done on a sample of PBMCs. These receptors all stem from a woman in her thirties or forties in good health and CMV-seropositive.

CDR3 nucleotide sequence: TGTGCCAGCAGCCTACAGGGGTCGGTCTCCGAGCAGTACTTC. As protein: CASSLQGSVSEQYF. This chain connects TRBV7-9 to TRBJ2-7, with 7 bases fitting TRBD1. The V and J ends lost 5 bases and 6 bases, in that order; junction bases with no gene match: 10. This CDR3 is 14 amino acids long. Germline V gene data show CDR1 as SEHNR and CDR2 as FQNEAQ (reference sequence).

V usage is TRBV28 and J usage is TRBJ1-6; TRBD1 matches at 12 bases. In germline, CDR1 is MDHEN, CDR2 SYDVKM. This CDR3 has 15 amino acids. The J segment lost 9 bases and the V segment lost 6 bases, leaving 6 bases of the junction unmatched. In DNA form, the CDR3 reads TGTGCCAGCAGGGAGGGACAGGGGGCTTTTTCACCCCTCCACTTT. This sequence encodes CASREGQGAFSPLHF.

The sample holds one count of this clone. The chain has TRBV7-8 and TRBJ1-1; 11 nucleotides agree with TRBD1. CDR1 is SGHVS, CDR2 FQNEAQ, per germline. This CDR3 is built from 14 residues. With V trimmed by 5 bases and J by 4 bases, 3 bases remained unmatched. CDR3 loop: CASSHGTGGTEAFF. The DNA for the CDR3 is TGTGCCAGCAGCCATGGGACAGGGGGCACTGAAGCTTTCTTT.

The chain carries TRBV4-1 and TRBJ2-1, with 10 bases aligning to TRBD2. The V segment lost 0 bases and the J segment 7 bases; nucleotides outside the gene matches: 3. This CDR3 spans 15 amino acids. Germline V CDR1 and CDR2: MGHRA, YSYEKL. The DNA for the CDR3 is TGCGCCAGCAGCCAAGATAGGGGACTAGCGAATGAGCAGTTCTTC. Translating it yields CASSQDRGLANEQFF.

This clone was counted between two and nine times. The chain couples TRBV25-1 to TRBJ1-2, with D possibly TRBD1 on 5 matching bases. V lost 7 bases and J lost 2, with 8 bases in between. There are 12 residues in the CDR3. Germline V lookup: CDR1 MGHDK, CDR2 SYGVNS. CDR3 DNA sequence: TGTGCCAGCATGGCAGGGAACTATGGCTACACCTTC. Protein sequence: CASMAGNYGYTF.

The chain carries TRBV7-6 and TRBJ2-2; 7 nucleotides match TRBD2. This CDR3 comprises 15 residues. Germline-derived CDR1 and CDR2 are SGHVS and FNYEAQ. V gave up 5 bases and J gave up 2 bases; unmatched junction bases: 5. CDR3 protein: CASSRRDYNTGELFF. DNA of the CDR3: TGTGCCAGCAGCCGCCGGGACTATAACACCGGGGAGCTGTTTTTT.

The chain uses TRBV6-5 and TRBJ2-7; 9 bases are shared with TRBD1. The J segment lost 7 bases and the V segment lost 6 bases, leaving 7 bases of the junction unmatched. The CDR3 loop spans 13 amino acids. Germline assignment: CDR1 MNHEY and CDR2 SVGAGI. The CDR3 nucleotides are TGTGCCAGCAGACAACAGGGGGCGGGGGAGCAGTACTTC. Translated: CASRQQGAGEQYF.

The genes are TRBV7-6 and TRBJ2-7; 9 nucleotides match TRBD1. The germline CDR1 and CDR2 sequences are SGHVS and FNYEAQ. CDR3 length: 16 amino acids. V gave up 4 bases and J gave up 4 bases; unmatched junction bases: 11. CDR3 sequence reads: CASSSAHRDRAYEQYF. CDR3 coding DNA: TGTGCCAGCAGCTCAGCACACCGGGACAGGGCTTACGAGCAGTACTTC.

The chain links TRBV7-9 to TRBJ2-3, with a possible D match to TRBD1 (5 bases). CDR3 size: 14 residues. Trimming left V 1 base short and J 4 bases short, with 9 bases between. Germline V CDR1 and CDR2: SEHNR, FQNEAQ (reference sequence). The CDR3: CASSLGGRADTQYF. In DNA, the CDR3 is TGTGCCAGCAGCTTAGGGGGCAGGGCAGATACGCAGTATTTT.

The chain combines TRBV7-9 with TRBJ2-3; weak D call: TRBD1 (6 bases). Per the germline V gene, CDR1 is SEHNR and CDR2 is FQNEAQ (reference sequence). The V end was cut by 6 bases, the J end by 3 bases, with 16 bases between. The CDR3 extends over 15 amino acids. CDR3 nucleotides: TGTGCCAGCAGAAAAATACAGGGTGGAACAGATACGCAGTATTTT. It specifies CASRKIQGGTDTQYF.

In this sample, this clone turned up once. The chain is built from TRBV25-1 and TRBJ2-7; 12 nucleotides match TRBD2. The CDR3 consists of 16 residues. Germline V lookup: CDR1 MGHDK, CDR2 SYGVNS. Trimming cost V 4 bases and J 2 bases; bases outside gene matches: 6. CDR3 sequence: CASSGLAGVEPYEQYF. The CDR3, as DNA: TGTGCCAGCAGTGGACTAGCGGGAGTGGAACCCTACGAGCAGTACTTC.

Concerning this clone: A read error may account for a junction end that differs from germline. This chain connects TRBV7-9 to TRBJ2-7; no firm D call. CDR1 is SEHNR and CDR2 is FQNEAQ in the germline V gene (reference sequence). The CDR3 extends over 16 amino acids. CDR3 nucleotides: TGTGCCAGCAGCTTATTCTCGGTCACCTCCTCCAACGAGCAGTACTTC. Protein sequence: CASSLFSVTSSNEQYF.

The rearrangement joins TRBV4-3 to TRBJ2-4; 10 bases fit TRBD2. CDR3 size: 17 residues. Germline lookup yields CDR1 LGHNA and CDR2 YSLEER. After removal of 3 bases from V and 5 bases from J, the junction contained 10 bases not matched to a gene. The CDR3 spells CASSQFTSGIGENIQYF. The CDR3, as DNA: TGCGCCAGCAGCCAGTTCACTAGCGGGATCGGGGAAAACATTCAGTACTTC.

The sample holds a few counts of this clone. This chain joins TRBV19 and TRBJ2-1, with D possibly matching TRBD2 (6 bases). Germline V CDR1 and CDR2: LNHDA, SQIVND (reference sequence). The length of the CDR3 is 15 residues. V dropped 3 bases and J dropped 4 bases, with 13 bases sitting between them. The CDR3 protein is CASSISGGGYNEQFF. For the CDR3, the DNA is TGTGCCAGTAGTATCTCTGGTGGAGGGTACAATGAGCAGTTCTTC.

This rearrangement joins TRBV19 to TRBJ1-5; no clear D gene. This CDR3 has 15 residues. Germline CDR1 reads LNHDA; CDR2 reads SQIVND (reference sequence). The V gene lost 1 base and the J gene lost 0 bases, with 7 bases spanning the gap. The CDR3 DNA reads TGTGCCAGTAGTATAGGAGGGAGTAGCAATCAGCCCCAGCATTTT. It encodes CASSIGGSSNQPQHF.

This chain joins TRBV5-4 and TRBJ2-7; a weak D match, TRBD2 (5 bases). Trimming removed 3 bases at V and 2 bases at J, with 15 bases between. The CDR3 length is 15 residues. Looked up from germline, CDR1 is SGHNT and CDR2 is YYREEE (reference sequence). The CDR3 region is CASSSKEVEPYEQYF. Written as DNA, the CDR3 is TGTGCCAGCAGCTCCAAGGAGGTGGAACCCTACGAGCAGTACTTC.

For the CDR3, the DNA is TGTGCCTGGAATCGCGGGACAGGGCTTGGCTACACCTTC. This encodes CAWNRGTGLGYTF. The rearrangement uses TRBV30 and TRBJ1-2; 9 positions agree with TRBD1. The CDR3 length is 13 residues. Trimming at V came to 4 bases and at J to 7 bases, leaving 7 bases not matched to a gene. The germline gives CDR1 GTSNPN, CDR2 SVGIG (reference sequence).

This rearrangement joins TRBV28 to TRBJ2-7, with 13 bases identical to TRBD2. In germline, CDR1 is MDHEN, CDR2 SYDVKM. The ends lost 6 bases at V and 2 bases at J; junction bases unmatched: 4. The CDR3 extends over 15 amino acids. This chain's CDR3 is CASRAGTSGAYEQYF. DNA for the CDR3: TGTGCCAGCAGAGCGGGGACTAGCGGGGCCTACGAGCAGTACTTC.